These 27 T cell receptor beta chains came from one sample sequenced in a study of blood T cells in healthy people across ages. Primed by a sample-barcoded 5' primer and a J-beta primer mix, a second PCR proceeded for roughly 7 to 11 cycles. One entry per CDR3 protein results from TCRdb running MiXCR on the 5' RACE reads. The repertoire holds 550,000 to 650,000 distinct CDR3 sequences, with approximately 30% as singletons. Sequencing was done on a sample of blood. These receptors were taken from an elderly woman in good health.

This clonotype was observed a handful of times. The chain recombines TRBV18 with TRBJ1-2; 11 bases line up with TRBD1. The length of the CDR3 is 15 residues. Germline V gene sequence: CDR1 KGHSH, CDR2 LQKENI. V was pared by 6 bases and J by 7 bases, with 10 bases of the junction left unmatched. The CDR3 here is CASSLDRGRRGGYTF. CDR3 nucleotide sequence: TGTGCCAGCTCCCTGGACAGGGGGCGACGAGGTGGCTACACCTTC.

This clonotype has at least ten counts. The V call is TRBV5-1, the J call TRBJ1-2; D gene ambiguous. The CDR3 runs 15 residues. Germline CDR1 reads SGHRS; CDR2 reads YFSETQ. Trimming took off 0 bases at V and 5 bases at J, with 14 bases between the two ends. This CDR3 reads CASSLASGQSYGYTF. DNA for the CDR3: TGCGCCAGCAGCTTGGCCTCGGGCCAATCTTATGGCTACACCTTC.

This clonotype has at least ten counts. The CDR3 region has the DNA TGTGCCAGCAACGCGGGGGGGCGCGCCCCGAACACCGGGGAGCTGTTTTTT. As protein: CASNAGGRAPNTGELFF. The V and J genes are TRBV7-9 and TRBJ2-2; 9 bases map to TRBD2. The CDR3 covers 17 residues. CDR1 and CDR2 (germline): SEHNR, FQNEAQ (reference sequence). With 7 bases clipped from V and 0 bases from J, the junction kept 9 bases outside the gene matches.

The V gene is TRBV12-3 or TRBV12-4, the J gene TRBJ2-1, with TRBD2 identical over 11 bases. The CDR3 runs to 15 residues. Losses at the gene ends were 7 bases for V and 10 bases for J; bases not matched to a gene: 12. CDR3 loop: CASNRTGLAGYEQFF. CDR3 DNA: TGTGCCAGCAACCGAACCGGACTAGCGGGCTACGAGCAGTTCTTC.

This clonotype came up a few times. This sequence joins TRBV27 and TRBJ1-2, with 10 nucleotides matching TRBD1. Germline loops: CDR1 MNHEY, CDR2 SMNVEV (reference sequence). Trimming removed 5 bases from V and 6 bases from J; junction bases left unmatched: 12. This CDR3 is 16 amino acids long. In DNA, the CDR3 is TGTGCCAGCAGTCCACCCCCGACAGGGGGCAGAGATGGCTACACCTTC. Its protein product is CASSPPPTGGRDGYTF.

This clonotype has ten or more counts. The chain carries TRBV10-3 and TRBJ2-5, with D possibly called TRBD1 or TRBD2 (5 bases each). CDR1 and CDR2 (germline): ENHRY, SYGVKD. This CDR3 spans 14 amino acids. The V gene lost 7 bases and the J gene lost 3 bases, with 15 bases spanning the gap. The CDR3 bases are TGTGCCATCACTCCGGGGCCTGGAGAAGAGACCCAGTACTTC. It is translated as CAITPGPGEETQYF.

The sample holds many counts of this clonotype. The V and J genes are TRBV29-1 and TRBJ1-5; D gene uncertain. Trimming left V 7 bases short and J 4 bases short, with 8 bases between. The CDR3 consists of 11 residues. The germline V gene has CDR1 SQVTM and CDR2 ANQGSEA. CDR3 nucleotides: TGCAGCGCCGGGGAGAATCAGCCCCAGCATTTT. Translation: CSAGENQPQHF.

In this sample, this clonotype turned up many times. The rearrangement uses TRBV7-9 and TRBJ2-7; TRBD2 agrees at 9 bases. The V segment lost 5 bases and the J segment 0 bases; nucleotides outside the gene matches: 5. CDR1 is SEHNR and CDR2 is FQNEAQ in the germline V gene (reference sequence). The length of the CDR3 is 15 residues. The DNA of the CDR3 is TGTGCCAGCAGCCCAGTAGCGGGGGCCTCCTACGAGCAGTACTTC. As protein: CASSPVAGASYEQYF.

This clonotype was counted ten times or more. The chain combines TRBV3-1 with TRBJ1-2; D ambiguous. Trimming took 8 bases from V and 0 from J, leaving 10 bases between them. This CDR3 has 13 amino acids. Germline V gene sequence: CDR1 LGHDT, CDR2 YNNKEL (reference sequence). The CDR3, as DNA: TGTGCCAGCGGAACACAAACTAACTATGGCTACACCTTC. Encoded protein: CASGTQTNYGYTF.

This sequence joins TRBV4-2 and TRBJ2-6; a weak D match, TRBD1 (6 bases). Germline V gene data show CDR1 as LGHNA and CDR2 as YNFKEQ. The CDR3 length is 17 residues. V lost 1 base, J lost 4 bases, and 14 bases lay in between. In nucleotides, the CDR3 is TGTGCCAGCAGCCAAGGACAGGATTTCCCCGGGGCCAACGTCCTGACTTTC. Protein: CASSQGQDFPGANVLTF.

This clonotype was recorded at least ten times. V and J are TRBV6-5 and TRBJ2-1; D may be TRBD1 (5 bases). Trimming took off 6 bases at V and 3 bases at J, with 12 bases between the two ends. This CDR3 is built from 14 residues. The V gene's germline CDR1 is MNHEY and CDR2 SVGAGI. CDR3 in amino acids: CASRPDSYYNEQFF. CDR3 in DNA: TGTGCCAGCAGACCCGACAGCTACTACAATGAGCAGTTCTTC.

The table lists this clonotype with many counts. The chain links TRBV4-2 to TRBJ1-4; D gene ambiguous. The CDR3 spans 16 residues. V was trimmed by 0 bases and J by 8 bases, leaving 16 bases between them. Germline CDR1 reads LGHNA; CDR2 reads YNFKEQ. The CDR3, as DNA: TGTGCCAGCAGCCAAGATAGGCGGAGGGCTGCCGAAAAACTGTTTTTT. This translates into CASSQDRRRAAEKLFF.

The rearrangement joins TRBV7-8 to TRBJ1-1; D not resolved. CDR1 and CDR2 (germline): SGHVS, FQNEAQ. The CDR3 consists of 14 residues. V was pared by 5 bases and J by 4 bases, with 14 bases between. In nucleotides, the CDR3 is TGTGCCAGCAGCCCCATGGGCCGAATCACTGAAGCTTTCTTT. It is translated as CASSPMGRITEAFF.

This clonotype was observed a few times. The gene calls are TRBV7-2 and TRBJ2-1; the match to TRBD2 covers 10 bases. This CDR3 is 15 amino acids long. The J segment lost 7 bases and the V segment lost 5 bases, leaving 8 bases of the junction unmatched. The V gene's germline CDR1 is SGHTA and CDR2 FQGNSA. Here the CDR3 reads CASSRAGGQGNEQFF. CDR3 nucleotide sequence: TGTGCCAGCAGCCGAGCGGGGGGGCAGGGGAATGAGCAGTTCTTC.

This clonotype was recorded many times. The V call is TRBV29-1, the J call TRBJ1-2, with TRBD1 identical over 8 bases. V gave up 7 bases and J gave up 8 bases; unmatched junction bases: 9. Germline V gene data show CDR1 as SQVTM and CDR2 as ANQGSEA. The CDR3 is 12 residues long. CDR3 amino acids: CSADQGAGGYTF. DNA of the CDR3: TGCAGCGCCGATCAGGGGGCAGGGGGCTACACCTTC. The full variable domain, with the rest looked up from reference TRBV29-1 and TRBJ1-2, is SAVISQKPSRDICQRGTSLTIQCQVDSQVTMMFWYRQQPGQSLTLIATANQGSEATYESGFVIDKFPISRPNLTFSTLTVSNMSPEDSSIYLCSADQGAGGYTFGSGTRLTVV.

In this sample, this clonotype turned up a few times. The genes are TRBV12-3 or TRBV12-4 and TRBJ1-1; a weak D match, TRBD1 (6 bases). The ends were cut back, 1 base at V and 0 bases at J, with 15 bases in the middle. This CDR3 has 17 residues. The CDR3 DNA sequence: TGTGCCAGCAGTTTAGGTAAGGGGGGCCTCATGAACACTGAAGCTTTCTTT. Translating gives CASSLGKGGLMNTEAFF.

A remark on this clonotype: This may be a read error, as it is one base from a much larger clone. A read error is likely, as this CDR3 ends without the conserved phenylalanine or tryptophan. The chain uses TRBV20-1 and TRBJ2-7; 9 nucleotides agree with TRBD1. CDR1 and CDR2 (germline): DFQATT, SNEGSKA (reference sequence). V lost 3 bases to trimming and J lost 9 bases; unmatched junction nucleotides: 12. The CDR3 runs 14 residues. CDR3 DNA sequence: TGCAGTGCTAGCCTAGGACAGGGGAATCCCGGGCAGTACCTC. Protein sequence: CSASLGQGNPGQYL.

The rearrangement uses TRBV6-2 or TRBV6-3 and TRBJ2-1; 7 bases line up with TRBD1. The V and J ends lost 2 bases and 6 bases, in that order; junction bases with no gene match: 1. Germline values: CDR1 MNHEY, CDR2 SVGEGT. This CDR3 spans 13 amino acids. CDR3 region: CASSYRGLNEQFF. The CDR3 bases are TGTGCCAGCAGTTACAGGGGGCTCAATGAGCAGTTCTTC.

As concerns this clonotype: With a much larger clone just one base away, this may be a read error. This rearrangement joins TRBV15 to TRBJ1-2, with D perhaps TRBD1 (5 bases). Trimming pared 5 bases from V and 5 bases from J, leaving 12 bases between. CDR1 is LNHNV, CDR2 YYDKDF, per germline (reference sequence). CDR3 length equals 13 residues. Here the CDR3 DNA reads TGTGCCACCAGCTCCGCCCCAGGGTATGGCTACACCTTC. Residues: CATSSAPGYGYTF.

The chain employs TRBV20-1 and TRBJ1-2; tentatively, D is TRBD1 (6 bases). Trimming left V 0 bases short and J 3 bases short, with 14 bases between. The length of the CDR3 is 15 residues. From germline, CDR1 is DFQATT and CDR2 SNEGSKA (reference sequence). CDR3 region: CSARDHGKGDYGYTF. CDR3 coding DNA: TGCAGTGCTAGAGATCATGGAAAGGGGGACTATGGCTACACCTTC.

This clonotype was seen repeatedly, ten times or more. The CDR3 sequence: CASSPAGVIYEQYF. The CDR3, as DNA: TGCGCCAGCAGCCCAGCGGGGGTAATCTACGAGCAGTACTTC. The rearrangement links TRBV5-1 to TRBJ2-7; 8 nucleotides align to TRBD2. There are 14 residues in the CDR3. J was trimmed by 3 bases and V by 4 bases; bases with no gene match: 6. Looked up from germline, CDR1 is SGHRS and CDR2 is YFSETQ.

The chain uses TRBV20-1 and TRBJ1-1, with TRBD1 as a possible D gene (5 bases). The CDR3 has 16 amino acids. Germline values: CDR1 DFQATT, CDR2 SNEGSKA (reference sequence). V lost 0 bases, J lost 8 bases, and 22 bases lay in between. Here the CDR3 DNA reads TGCAGTGCTAGAGAAGTCGGTACGGGGACCCAGAAGGAAGCTTTCTTT. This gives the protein CSAREVGTGTQKEAFF.

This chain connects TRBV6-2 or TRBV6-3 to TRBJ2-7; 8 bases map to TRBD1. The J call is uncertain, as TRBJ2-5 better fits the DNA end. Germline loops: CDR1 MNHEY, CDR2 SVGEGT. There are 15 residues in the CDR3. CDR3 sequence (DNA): TGTGCCAGCAGCACCCCGGGCAGGGGGCTCGAGACCCAGTACTTC. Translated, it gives CASSTPGRGLETQYF.

Written as DNA, the CDR3 is TGTGCCAGCAGCACATTCTCGGGGGCCCAGAGTCCCGGGGAGCTGTTTTTT. Protein: CASSTFSGAQSPGELFF. The chain couples TRBV7-9 to TRBJ2-2, with D tentatively TRBD1 or TRBD2 (6 bases each). V dropped 5 bases and J dropped 6 bases, with 22 bases sitting between them. Germline V gene lookup returns CDR1 SEHNR and CDR2 FQNEAQ (reference sequence). The CDR3 is 17 amino acids.

The CDR3 sequence: CAWGQGRDGSPLHF. In DNA form, the CDR3 reads TGTGCCTGGGGGCAGGGGAGGGATGGTTCACCCCTCCACTTT. The chain couples TRBV30 to TRBJ1-6; TRBD1 is a possible D gene (6 bases). Trimming took 5 bases from V and 9 from J, leaving 17 bases between them. Germline assignment: CDR1 GTSNPN and CDR2 SVGIG (reference sequence). The CDR3 is made up of 14 amino acids.

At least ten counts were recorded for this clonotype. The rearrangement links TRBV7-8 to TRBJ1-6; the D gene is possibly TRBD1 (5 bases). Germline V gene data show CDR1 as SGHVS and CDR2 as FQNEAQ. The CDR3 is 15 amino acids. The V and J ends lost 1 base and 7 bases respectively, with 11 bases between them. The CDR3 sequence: CASSLVDSSNSPLHF. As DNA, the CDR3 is TGTGCCAGCAGCTTAGTAGACAGTTCAAATTCACCCCTCCACTTT.

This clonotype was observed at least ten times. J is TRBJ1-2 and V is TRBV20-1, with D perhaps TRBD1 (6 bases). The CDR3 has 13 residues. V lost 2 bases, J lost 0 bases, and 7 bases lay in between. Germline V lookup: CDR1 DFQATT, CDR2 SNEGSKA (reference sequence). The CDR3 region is CSARSGANYGYTF. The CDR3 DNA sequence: TGCAGTGCTAGATCAGGGGCTAACTATGGCTACACCTTC.